The source of this T cell receptor (beta chain) is a study of shared T cell receptors in the human thymus. The length of the CDR3 is 15 residues. Trimming at V came to 5 bases and at J to 1 base, leaving 4 bases not matched to a gene. Germline CDR1 SGHAT, CDR2 FQNNGV. Measured with immunoSEQ multiplex PCR; TCRdb has only the in-frame clones, and not every one. The sample has hundreds of thousands of clones, around nine tenths seen once. In addition, the sample was reused for a study of human thymus T cells. According to that study: Resections obtained during corrective heart surgery supplied the thymus tissue. V and J genes seemed to be used with bias in thymic and blood repertoires.

This TCR came from a boy under two years old with a congenital heart defect. The J gene is TRBJ2-1, the V gene TRBV11-2; the match to TRBD2 covers 8 bases. The sequenced sample consisted of thymocytes. The CDR3 DNA is TGTGCCAGCAGCGCACTAGCGGCTTCCTACAATGAGCAGTTCTTC. Protein product: CASSALAASYNEQFF.